These T cell receptor beta chains were read from a single sample in a study of blood T cell repertoires in COVID-19. Repertoires were generated with immunoSEQ multiplex PCR, while TCRdb's copy carries only in-frame clones and drops some. The sample gives 250,000 to 350,000 clones, more than 80% of which show up once; approximately 7.5% is in the top ten. Sequenced input: peripheral blood. The source of these receptors is a woman in her twenties or thirties with COVID-19, enrolled during active disease. The CDR3 runs from the conserved cysteine through the conserved F or W. A D gene is named only where the DNA matches it firmly. Some rows have no size entry. The others give once, few or many, or a class for an expanded clone.

clone size | D gene | J gene | V gene | CDR3 protein | CDR3 DNA
NA | NA | TRBJ1-4 | TRBV19 | CASSPGEGWEKLFF | TGTGCCAGTAGCCCGGGGGAGGGATGGGAAAAACTGTTTTTT
NA | TRBD2 | TRBJ2-1 | TRBV28 | CATLGLAGGPRAYNEQFF | TGTGCCACCTTGGGACTAGCGGGAGGTCCGAGGGCCTACAATGAGCAGTTCTTC
NA | NA | TRBJ2-7 | TRBV11-2 | CASSPPGVVYEQYF | TGTGCCAGCAGCCCTCCAGGGGTAGTGTACGAGCAGTACTTC
NA | NA | TRBJ1-2 | TRBV5-1 | CASSRPGDGYTF | TGCGCCAGCAGCCGACCGGGGGACGGCTACACCTTC
NA | TRBD2 | TRBJ2-3 | TRBV2 | CASRTSTGTDTQYF | TGTGCCAGCAGGACTAGCACAGGCACAGATACGCAGTATTTT
NA | TRBD2 | TRBJ2-3 | TRBV5-6 | CASSARRTSSGDTQYF | TGTGCCAGCAGCGCCCGGCGGACTAGCAGTGGAGATACGCAGTATTTT
NA | TRBD1 | TRBJ2-2 | TRBV28 | CASSASGTGGPGELFF | TGTGCCAGCAGTGCCTCCGGGACAGGGGGGCCGGGGGAGCTGTTTTTT
NA | NA | TRBJ2-7 | TRBV7-2 | CASSLLGGYEQYF | TGTGCCAGCAGCTTATTAGGAGGGTACGAGCAGTACTTC
NA | TRBD1 | TRBJ1-2 | TRBV27 | CASRKYSDRGDYGYTF | TGTGCCAGCAGAAAATACTCGGACAGGGGGGACTATGGCTACACCTTC
NA | NA | TRBJ1-5 | TRBV28 | CASSFGQGSQPQHF | TGTGCCAGCAGTTTTGGTCAGGGGAGTCAGCCCCAGCATTTT
NA | TRBD2 | TRBJ2-2 | TRBV4-2 | CASSQGAGGIAGELFF | TGTGCCAGCAGCCAAGGAGCGGGAGGGATTGCCGGGGAGCTGTTTTTT
NA | NA | TRBJ2-3 | TRBV5-4 | CASSSGETRATDTQYF | TGTGCCAGCAGCTCGGGCGAAACGCGGGCCACAGATACGCAGTATTTT
NA | TRBD1 | TRBJ2-3 | TRBV28 | CASSLGQGVTDTQYF | TGTGCCAGCAGTTTGGGACAGGGGGTCACAGATACGCAGTATTTT
NA | TRBD2 | TRBJ2-7 | TRBV6-6 | CASSYREGEQYF | TGTGCCAGCAGTTACAGGGAGGGCGAGCAGTACTTC
NA | TRBD1 | TRBJ2-7 | TRBV5-1 | CASSLGQGKREQYF | TGCGCCAGCAGCTTGGGACAGGGGAAGCGCGAGCAGTACTTC
NA | TRBD1 | TRBJ1-4 | TRBV4-1 | CASSQERDRVVGKLFF | TGCGCCAGCAGCCAAGAAAGGGACAGGGTCGTGGGAAAACTGTTTTTT
once | NA | TRBJ2-7 | TRBV6-2/TRBV6-3 | CASSREYEQYF | TGTGCCAGCAGTCGGGAGTACGAGCAGTACTTC
NA | NA | TRBJ1-1 | TRBV4-3 | CASSQAGRALTEAFF | TGCGCCAGCAGCCAAGCGGGCAGGGCGCTCACTGAAGCTTTCTTT
few | NA | TRBJ2-6 | TRBV5-5 | CASSFRGMAGANVLTF | TGTGCCAGCAGCTTCCGGGGGATGGCCGGGGCCAACGTCCTGACTTTC
NA | TRBD2 | TRBJ2-1 | TRBV12-5 | CASGSWTSGRYNEQFF | TGTGCTAGTGGTTCCTGGACTAGCGGAAGATACAATGAGCAGTTCTTC
NA | TRBD2 | TRBJ2-7 | TRBV5-1 | CASSWGRGSGRNEQYF | TGCGCCAGCAGCTGGGGCCGGGGTAGCGGGAGAAACGAGCAGTACTTC
NA | TRBD1 | TRBJ2-7 | TRBV15 | CATSQGPDRGNEQYF | TGTGCCACCAGCCAAGGGCCCGACAGGGGTAACGAGCAGTACTTC
NA | NA | TRBJ2-7 | TRBV5-1 | CASSLGVGYEQYF | TGCGCCAGCAGCTTGGGAGTTGGCTACGAGCAGTACTTC
NA | NA | TRBJ1-2 | TRBV6-5 | CASSFRTGRGGYTF | TGTGCCAGCAGCTTCCGCACAGGGAGAGGCGGCTACACCTTC
NA | NA | TRBJ1-2 | TRBV5-4 | CASSGRALGGYTF | TGTGCCAGCAGCGGGAGGGCCCTTGGGGGCTACACCTTC
NA | TRBD2 | TRBJ2-1 | TRBV5-6 | CASSLPGTSASSYNEQFF | TGTGCCAGCAGCTTACCCGGGACTAGCGCGAGCTCCTACAATGAGCAGTTCTTC
NA | TRBD2 | TRBJ2-1 | TRBV11-1 | CASSSSSGDNEQFF | TGTGCCAGCAGTTCATCTAGCGGGGACAATGAGCAGTTCTTC
NA | TRBD2 | TRBJ2-7 | TRBV5-4 | CASSLMAGGLREQYF | TGTGCCAGCAGCTTGATGGCGGGAGGGCTACGGGAGCAGTACTTC
NA | TRBD2 | TRBJ2-7 | TRBV5-1 | CASSLGTSGNYEQYF | TGCGCCAGCAGCCTAGGGACTAGCGGGAATTACGAGCAGTACTTC
NA | NA | TRBJ1-5 | TRBV27 | CASSLSSGDQPQHF | TGTGCCAGCAGTTTATCTAGCGGGGATCAGCCCCAGCATTTT